A single sample is the source of the 20 T cell receptor beta chains below, sequenced in a study of blood T cell repertoires in COVID-19. Sequenced by immunoSEQ multiplex PCR; TCRdb stores in-frame clones only, minus some. Found here are roughly 80,000 clones, more than 75% of them singletons; the top ten hold approximately 30%. The sequenced sample consisted of peripheral blood. The receptors were sampled from a human donor in a cohort sampled during active COVID-19.

In its sample, this clone was seen many times. The genes are TRBV5-1 and TRBJ2-3, with D perhaps matching TRBD1 (6 bases). The CDR3 totals 19 residues. V was shortened by 1 base and J by 0 bases, with 21 bases between the two germline ends. CDR1 and CDR2 (germline): SGHRS, YFSETQ. Written as DNA, the CDR3 is TGCGCCAGCAGCTTGCTACCCCCTTCAGGGGCTTCTAGCACAGATACGCAGTATTTT. Translation: CASSLLPPSGASSTDTQYF.

The chain carries TRBV7-2 and TRBJ1-5; no clear D gene. The CDR3 consists of 13 residues. CDR1 is SGHTA and CDR2 is FQGNSA in the germline V gene. Trimming took off 5 bases at V and 4 bases at J, with 9 bases between the two ends. DNA of the CDR3: TGTGCCAGCAGCCCTTACGGTAATCAGCCCCAGCATTTT. It encodes CASSPYGNQPQHF. Together with reference TRBV7-2 and TRBJ1-5, the CDR3 gives the full variable domain: GAGVSQSPSNKVTEKGKDVELRCDPISGHTALYWYRQSLGQGLEFLIYFQGNSAPDKSGLPSDRFSAERTGGSVSTLTIQRTQQEDSAVYLCASSPYGNQPQHFGDGTRLSIL.

CDR3 sequence reads: CASSLNRGPYEQYF. Written as DNA, the CDR3 is TGTGCCAGCAGCTTAAACAGGGGGCCCTACGAGCAGTACTTC. The chain combines TRBV7-3 with TRBJ2-7, with 9 bases lining up with TRBD1. The CDR3 runs 14 residues. V was clipped by 1 base and J by 2 bases; unmatched bases: 0. Per the germline V gene, CDR1 is SGHTA and CDR2 is FQGTGA.

This clone showed up just once. V usage is TRBV11-2 and J usage is TRBJ2-7; 7 bases map to TRBD1. This CDR3 region has 14 residues. V was clipped by 1 base and J by 9 bases; unmatched bases: 9. CDR1 and CDR2 (germline): SGHAT, FQNNGV. CDR3 region: CASSLGQPGGWQYF. DNA for the CDR3: TGTGCCAGCAGCTTAGGACAGCCAGGGGGTTGGCAGTACTTC.

For the CDR3, the DNA is TGTGCCAGCAGCCAAGATCTACGGTCAGATACGCAGTATTTT. Translated, it gives CASSQDLRSDTQYF. The V gene is TRBV14, the J gene TRBJ2-3, with unresolved D. Germline CDR1 and CDR2: SGHDN and FVKESK. The CDR3 contains 14 residues. Trimming pared 0 bases from V and 4 bases from J, leaving 8 bases between.

This clone has only a few counts. The chain carries TRBV2 and TRBJ1-1, with TRBD1 matching over 7 bases. Germline CDR1 and CDR2: SNHLY and FYNNEI. This CDR3 is 14 amino acids long. V dropped 3 bases and J dropped 3; count of bases not matched to a gene: 4. The CDR3 protein is CASSEEGAHTEAFF. The CDR3 nucleotides read TGTGCCAGCAGTGAGGAGGGGGCTCACACTGAAGCTTTCTTT.

The chain couples TRBV28 to TRBJ2-3; TRBD2 matches 16 bases. J lost 2 bases, V lost 5 bases, and 13 bases had no gene match. The CDR3 contains 20 residues. Germline loops: CDR1 MDHEN, CDR2 SYDVKM. The DNA for the CDR3 is TGTGCCAGCAGTCAGCCCGGGACTAGCGGGGGGGGCCCGACCACAGATACGCAGTATTTT. It encodes CASSQPGTSGGGPTTDTQYF.

V is TRBV10-2 and J is TRBJ1-6; possible D gene TRBD1, 5 bases. The V gene's germline CDR1 is WSHSY and CDR2 SAAADI. This CDR3 has 14 amino acids. V was clipped by 5 bases and J by 6 bases, with 11 bases between them. Written as DNA, the CDR3 is TGCGCCAGCAGTATGACAGTTTTTAATTCACCCCTCCACTTT. It translates to CASSMTVFNSPLHF.

A few counts support this clone. V and J are TRBV6-2 or TRBV6-3 and TRBJ2-2, with TRBD2 identical over 13 bases. Trimming at V came to 4 bases and at J to 7 bases, leaving 15 bases not matched to a gene. In germline, CDR1 is MNHEY, CDR2 SVGEGT. The CDR3 covers 19 residues. The CDR3 protein is CASSSTRTSGGRWDGELFF. Here the CDR3 DNA reads TGTGCCAGCAGTTCCACCCGGACTAGCGGGGGCCGCTGGGACGGGGAGCTGTTTTTT.

This chain links TRBV7-9 with TRBJ2-7; D ambiguous. Germline V gene sequence: CDR1 SEHNR, CDR2 FQNEAQ (reference sequence). The CDR3 totals 11 residues. V was shortened by 3 bases and J by 3 bases, with 3 bases between the two germline ends. The CDR3 DNA follows: TGTGCCAGCAGCTTTAGCTACGAGCAGTACTTC. Amino acid sequence: CASSFSYEQYF.

This chain links TRBV18 with TRBJ1-2, with 7 bases lining up with TRBD1. This CDR3 contains 14 residues. Trimming at V came to 2 bases and at J to 4 bases, leaving 4 bases not matched to a gene. Germline V lookup: CDR1 KGHSH, CDR2 LQKENI. In DNA, the CDR3 is TGTGCCAGCTCACCAGGGGCAGGGGGCTATGGCTACACCTTC. This codes for CASSPGAGGYGYTF.

The V call is TRBV4-1, the J call TRBJ2-4, with D uncertain. V was clipped by 2 bases and J by 0 bases, with 5 bases between them. This CDR3 region has 14 residues. Germline V gene data show CDR1 as MGHRA and CDR2 as YSYEKL. CDR3 residues: CASSQSLAKNIQYF. The CDR3 DNA reads as TGCGCCAGCAGCCAATCACTAGCCAAAAACATTCAGTACTTC.

This chain uses TRBV7-2 with TRBJ2-3; 7 nucleotides match TRBD2. The CDR3 spans 13 residues. The germline gives CDR1 SGHTA, CDR2 FQGNSA. Unmatched junction bases numbered 5, after V lost 6 bases and J lost 5 bases. CDR3 DNA: TGTGCCAGCAGTTCAGCGGGGAGAGATACGCAGTATTTT. Encoded protein: CASSSAGRDTQYF.

This sequence joins TRBV11-3 and TRBJ2-2; 8 bases align to TRBD2. Germline lookup yields CDR1 SGHNT and CDR2 YENEEA. Losses at the gene ends were 3 bases for V and 4 bases for J; bases not matched to a gene: 4. This CDR3 is built from 15 residues. The CDR3 nucleotides are TGTGCCAGCAGCTTTAGCGGGGCACCCACCGGGGAGCTGTTTTTT. Translation: CASSFSGAPTGELFF.

V usage is TRBV5-1 and J usage is TRBJ2-5; 10 bases line up with TRBD2. Germline V gene sequence: CDR1 SGHRS, CDR2 YFSETQ. The V gene end was trimmed by 0 bases and the J gene end by 2 bases; junction bases not matched to a gene: 4. The CDR3 spans 16 residues. The CDR3 spells CASSLGALAGQETQYF. In DNA form, the CDR3 reads TGCGCCAGCAGCTTGGGGGCACTAGCGGGGCAAGAGACCCAGTACTTC.

The V call is TRBV13, the J call TRBJ1-1; no reliable D call. The CDR3 loop spans 13 amino acids. Germline CDR1 PRHDT, CDR2 FYEKMQ (reference sequence). The ends were cut back, 0 bases at V and 7 bases at J, with 9 bases in the middle. The CDR3 nucleotides are TGTGCCAGCAGCTTAGGGGCAGACTTTGAAGCTTTCTTT. It translates to CASSLGADFEAFF.

The chain combines TRBV2 with TRBJ1-5; unclear D gene. Germline loops: CDR1 SNHLY, CDR2 FYNNEI. With 6 bases removed from V and 6 bases from J, the gap between germline ends came to 18 bases. The CDR3 covers 15 residues. DNA for the CDR3: TGTGCCAGCAGAGCGGGAGCAATGGCCAGTCAGCCCCAGCATTTT. It yields the protein CASRAGAMASQPQHF.

In this sample, this clone turned up once. The chain recombines TRBV27 with TRBJ2-1, with 9 bases identical to TRBD2. Germline V gene sequence: CDR1 MNHEY, CDR2 SMNVEV (reference sequence). CDR3 size: 20 residues. J was trimmed by 4 bases and V by 0 bases; bases with no gene match: 16. CDR3 sequence: CASSLSSPFFSGGSYNEQFF. The CDR3 coding sequence is TGTGCCAGCAGTTTATCGTCCCCCTTTTTTAGCGGGGGCTCGTACAATGAGCAGTTCTTC.

The rearrangement joins TRBV5-4 to TRBJ1-5; tentatively, D is TRBD1 (5 bases). Germline CDR1 reads SGHNT; CDR2 reads YYREEE (reference sequence). There are 15 residues in the CDR3. V shed 3 bases and J shed 5 bases, with 15 bases lying between them. The CDR3 region has the DNA TGTGCCAGCAGCTGGGGCGGAGGGCGGGATCAGCCCCAGCATTTT. This sequence encodes CASSWGGGRDQPQHF.

The chain carries TRBV4-2 and TRBJ2-2; 8 bases are shared with TRBD2. V lost 0 bases, J lost 0 bases, and 6 bases stayed unmatched. The length of the CDR3 is 18 residues. The germline gives CDR1 LGHNA, CDR2 YNFKEQ. CDR3 amino acids: CASSQDGVAGTNTGELFF. DNA for the CDR3: TGTGCCAGCAGCCAAGATGGGGTAGCGGGAACGAACACCGGGGAGCTGTTTTTT.